The 27 T cell receptor beta chains below all came from one sample that was sequenced in a study of T cells in Graves' hyperthyroidism and ophthalmopathy (dated by TCRdb to the late 2010s). Library construction relied on multiplex PCR. Instrument used: Illumina HiSeq 2000. The TCR beta CDR3 regions were amplified from RNA transcripts. The TCR CDR3 was subjected to a first round of RT-PCR using the HTBI primer set and the Qiagen OneStep RT-PCR kit. TCRdb's own reprocessing of the public reads used fastp at Q25 and MiXCR and kept productive beta chains. All rows with the same CDR3 protein become a single entry with the most common DNA and genes. This sample holds hundreds of thousands of distinct CDR3 sequences; 13% to 15% were observed only once. The top ten constitute roughly 10% of the sample. Sequencing was performed on blood. Every receptor here comes from a woman in her late teens or twenties with Graves' hyperthyroidism.

This clonotype showed up many times. The chain recombines TRBV28 with TRBJ2-7; 8 nucleotides line up with TRBD2. Germline CDR1 MDHEN, CDR2 SYDVKM. Trimming at V came to 3 bases and at J to 2 bases, leaving 6 bases not matched to a gene. This CDR3 comprises 15 residues. The DNA of the CDR3 is TGTGCCAGCAGTTTTTCTAGCGGGCCCACCTACGAGCAGTACTTC. Translation: CASSFSSGPTYEQYF.

This clonotype was detected many times. This chain connects TRBV7-2 to TRBJ2-3, with 14 bases that match TRBD2. Looked up from germline, CDR1 is SGHTA and CDR2 is FQGNSA. This CDR3 region has 16 residues. With V trimmed by 5 bases and J by 5 bases, 6 bases remained unmatched. The CDR3 reads CASSPVGTSGRDTQYF. CDR3 DNA: TGTGCCAGCAGCCCAGTTGGGACTAGCGGGAGAGATACGCAGTATTTT. The entire variable domain, with the rest obtained from reference TRBV7-2 and TRBJ2-3, is as follows: GAGVSQSPSNKVTEKGKDVELRCDPISGHTALYWYRQSLGQGLEFLIYFQGNSAPDKSGLPSDRFSAERTGGSVSTLTIQRTQQEDSAVYLCASSPVGTSGRDTQYFGPGTRLTVL.

This clonotype was counted only a few times. The V call is TRBV24-1, the J call TRBJ1-2, with TRBD1 matching over 8 bases. CDR3 length: 12 residues. In germline, CDR1 is KGHDR, CDR2 SFDVKD. V gave up 11 bases and J gave up 11 bases; unmatched junction bases: 12. CDR3 DNA: TGTGCCAGTTCAACCGGGACAGGTGGATACACCTTC. Its translation: CASSTGTGGYTF.

This clonotype showed up many times. The rearrangement links TRBV12-3 or TRBV12-4 to TRBJ2-3; 7 bases map to TRBD2. The CDR3 contains 15 residues. V lost 2 bases to trimming and J lost 2 bases; unmatched junction nucleotides: 4. The CDR3 loop reads CASSLMAGATDTQYF. The DNA of the CDR3 is TGTGCCAGCAGTTTAATGGCGGGAGCCACAGATACGCAGTATTTT.

CDR3 DNA: TGCAGCGTTGAAACTGGGGAATCGGGCTATGGCTACACCTTC. It codes for CSVETGESGYGYTF. The chain links TRBV29-1 to TRBJ1-2; no definite D call. Germline V gene sequence: CDR1 SQVTM, CDR2 ANQGSEA. CDR3 length equals 14 residues. V was pared by 2 bases and J by 4 bases, with 14 bases between.

The table lists this clonotype with many counts. V is TRBV13 and J is TRBJ2-1, with 11 bases lining up with TRBD2. Germline CDR1 PRHDT, CDR2 FYEKMQ (reference sequence). This CDR3 region has 16 residues. The V and J ends lost 5 bases and 7 bases, in that order; junction bases with no gene match: 10. The CDR3 DNA is TGTGCCAGCAGCCCTTATAGCGGGAGGGCGAAAAATGAGCAGTTCTTC. Translation gives CASSPYSGRAKNEQFF.

A few counts support this clonotype. The chain carries TRBV7-2 and TRBJ2-1; D call uncertain. The CDR3 spans 15 residues. The germline CDR1 and CDR2 sequences are SGHTA and FQGNSA. Trimming removed 3 bases at V and 8 bases at J, with 17 bases between. This chain's CDR3 is CASSFLASGAYEQFF. Written as DNA, the CDR3 is TGTGCCAGCAGCTTCTTGGCCTCAGGTGCATATGAGCAGTTCTTC.

This clonotype was seen only a few times. The V and J genes are TRBV19 and TRBJ1-4; 7 bases map to TRBD1. This CDR3 has 15 amino acids. The V gene end was trimmed by 4 bases and the J gene end by 2 bases; junction bases not matched to a gene: 4. CDR1 and CDR2 (germline): LNHDA, SQIVND (reference sequence). The CDR3 is CASSTDRATNEKLFF. The CDR3 DNA follows: TGTGCCAGTAGTACCGACAGGGCTACTAATGAAAAACTGTTTTTT. Complete variable domain (other parts from reference TRBV19 and TRBJ1-4): DGGITQSPKYLFRKEGQNVTLSCEQNLNHDAMYWYRQDPGQGLRLIYYSQIVNDFQKGDIAEGYSVSREKKESFPLTVTSAQKNPTAFYLCASSTDRATNEKLFFGSGTQLSVL.

This clonotype occurred many times. The chain joins TRBV2 to TRBJ2-1, with unresolved D. With 7 bases removed from V and 6 bases from J, the gap between germline ends came to 10 bases. The CDR3 contains 12 residues. Germline loops: CDR1 SNHLY, CDR2 FYNNEI. The CDR3 nucleotides are TGTGCCAGCAACGACAAACCCAATGAGCAGTTCTTC. It yields the protein CASNDKPNEQFF.

This clonotype was seen a few times. This chain joins TRBV4-1 and TRBJ1-4; unclear D gene. The CDR3 consists of 14 residues. V shed 4 bases and J shed 1 base, with 7 bases lying between them. Looked up from germline, CDR1 is MGHRA and CDR2 is YSYEKL. CDR3 nucleotide sequence: TGCGCCAGCAGCCCGCCAATAACTAATGAAAAACTGTTTTTT. It codes for CASSPPITNEKLFF.

This clonotype has only a few counts. The chain combines TRBV6-2 or TRBV6-3 with TRBJ2-2, with 8 nucleotides matching TRBD1. There are 15 residues in the CDR3. Trimming took 6 bases from V and 3 from J; bases not matched to a gene: 6. Germline V CDR1 and CDR2: MNHEY, SVGEGT. The CDR3 DNA is TGTGCCAGCAGGGGGGCAGGGGGCTACACCGGGGAGCTGTTTTTT. Protein: CASRGAGGYTGELFF.

This clonotype was seen more than once but under ten times. This chain's CDR3 is CASSPPTSGRGEQYF. The DNA for the CDR3 is TGTGCCAGCAGTCCGCCGACTAGCGGGAGAGGCGAGCAGTACTTC. This chain uses TRBV6-1 with TRBJ2-7, with 12 bases lining up with TRBD2. The CDR3 is 15 residues long. CDR1 MNHNS and CDR2 SASEGT come from the germline V gene. Trimming removed 5 bases from V and 6 bases from J; junction bases left unmatched: 8.

The V gene is TRBV7-9, the J gene TRBJ2-5; 11 bases agree with TRBD1. The CDR3 is 13 amino acids. Germline V gives CDR1 SEHNR, CDR2 FQNEAQ (reference sequence). V was pared by 11 bases and J by 5 bases, with 7 bases of the junction left unmatched. The CDR3 DNA reads TGTGCCGGACGGACAGGGGGCCAGGAGACCCAGTACTTC. Amino acids: CAGRTGGQETQYF.

This clonotype occurred many times. V and J are TRBV14 and TRBJ2-2; D is unresolved. Germline CDR1 and CDR2: SGHDN and FVKESK. V gave up 1 base and J gave up 6 bases, with 15 bases separating them. This CDR3 comprises 16 residues. CDR3 sequence: CASSQGPTAWAGELFF. Written as DNA, the CDR3 is TGTGCCAGCAGCCAAGGGCCCACGGCATGGGCCGGGGAGCTGTTTTTT.

On this clonotype: An end of the junction differs from the germline gene, which may be a read error. The chain recombines TRBV4-1 with TRBJ2-2, with D possibly TRBD2 on 5 matching bases. CDR3 length: 14 amino acids. In germline, CDR1 is MGHRA, CDR2 YSYEKL. The CDR3 sequence: CASSQVREYGELLF. CDR3 nucleotide sequence: TGCGCCAGCAGCCAAGTAAGGGAATACGGGGAGCTGCTTTTT.

This clonotype was counted a few times. This chain joins TRBV20-1 and TRBJ2-3; D gene ambiguous. Germline lookup yields CDR1 DFQATT and CDR2 SNEGSKA (reference sequence). The CDR3 runs to 13 residues. Trimming stripped 1 base from V and 7 bases from J, with 12 bases between. The CDR3 DNA reads TGCAGTGCTAGAGGATCGCCTCTAAATACGCAGTATTTT. Amino acid sequence: CSARGSPLNTQYF.

The chain uses TRBV7-2 and TRBJ2-7, with 12 bases that match TRBD2. From germline, CDR1 is SGHTA and CDR2 FQGNSA. This CDR3 contains 13 residues. Unmatched junction bases numbered 2, after V lost 5 bases and J lost 6 bases. DNA of the CDR3: TGTGCCAGCAGCATACTAGCGGGAGGCGAGCAGTACTTC. It encodes CASSILAGGEQYF.

This clonotype was observed many times. This chain uses TRBV6-1 with TRBJ1-1, with TRBD1 matching over 7 bases. This CDR3 has 15 amino acids. The J segment lost 5 bases and the V segment lost 1 base, leaving 7 bases of the junction unmatched. In germline, CDR1 is MNHNS, CDR2 SASEGT. The CDR3 reads CASSEELAGGTEAFF. CDR3 DNA: TGTGCCAGCAGTGAAGAGCTGGCAGGGGGGACTGAAGCTTTCTTT.

As concerns this clonotype: A much larger clone is a single base away; this may be a read error. The V gene is TRBV6-1, the J gene TRBJ1-3; D unclear. The germline V gene has CDR1 MNHNS and CDR2 SASEGT. V was trimmed by 4 bases and J by 10 bases, leaving 11 bases between them. The CDR3 loop spans 12 amino acids. CDR3 sequence (DNA): TGTGCCAGCAGTGGAGATCTCCTTACCATATATTTT. It specifies CASSGDLLTIYF.

This clonotype was picked up many times. The chain uses TRBV2 and TRBJ1-2; D gene unclear. Trimming took off 3 bases at V and 6 bases at J, with 20 bases between the two ends. The V gene's germline CDR1 is SNHLY and CDR2 FYNNEI. This CDR3 has 16 amino acids. The CDR3 here is CASSDPLMGAPNGYTF. CDR3 DNA sequence: TGTGCCAGCAGTGACCCCTTGATGGGAGCCCCCAATGGCTACACCTTC.

The chain links TRBV18 to TRBJ2-7; possibly TRBD2 for D (5 bases). The CDR3 runs 16 residues. CDR1 and CDR2 (germline): KGHSH, LQKENI. The V end lost 3 bases, the J end lost 2 bases, and 17 bases lay between the germline ends. The CDR3 protein is CASSPRAGVKTYEQYF. In DNA, the CDR3 is TGTGCCAGCTCACCGAGGGCCGGGGTTAAAACCTACGAGCAGTACTTC.

The gene calls are TRBV12-3 or TRBV12-4 and TRBJ2-1, with 7 nucleotides matching TRBD2. The CDR3 is 17 amino acids. V dropped 2 bases and J dropped 4; count of bases not matched to a gene: 11. This CDR3 reads CASSLMGLGLLYNEQFF. The CDR3 coding sequence is TGTGCCAGCAGTTTAATGGGTTTGGGACTACTTTACAATGAGCAGTTCTTC.

In this sample, this clonotype turned up a few times. This chain uses TRBV12-3 or TRBV12-4 with TRBJ2-2; D unclear. This CDR3 has 16 residues. With 3 bases removed from V and 2 bases from J, the gap between germline ends came to 13 bases. CDR3 sequence (DNA): TGTGCCAGCAGTTTGTCAGATCTCTTTAACACCGGGGAGCTGTTTTTT. This encodes CASSLSDLFNTGELFF.

This clonotype was counted once. This chain connects TRBV10-3 to TRBJ2-7, with 8 bases identical to TRBD1. V lost 11 bases and J lost 2; bases outside the gene matches: 8. Germline CDR1 is ENHRY and CDR2 is SYGVKD. CDR3 length: 13 residues. CDR3 sequence reads: CALGGQGTYEQYF. DNA of the CDR3: TGTGCCCTTGGCGGACAGGGAACCTACGAGCAGTACTTC.

V gene TRBV5-1 combines with J gene TRBJ2-6; no reliable D call. V was clipped by 5 bases and J by 2 bases, with 8 bases between them. There are 14 residues in the CDR3. Germline CDR1 reads SGHRS; CDR2 reads YFSETQ. The CDR3 DNA reads as TGCGCCAGCAGACCTGAAGCTGGGGCCAACGTCCTGACTTTC. Protein sequence: CASRPEAGANVLTF.

This clonotype appeared many times. Written as DNA, the CDR3 is TGTGCCAGCAGTTACTCGGTTGCGGGAGGGCCCTACGAGCAGTACTTC. It yields the protein CASSYSVAGGPYEQYF. The rearrangement joins TRBV6-2 or TRBV6-3 to TRBJ2-7; 9 bases agree with TRBD2. This CDR3 is 16 amino acids long. J gave up 2 bases and V 0 bases, and 5 bases lay outside the gene matches. CDR1 and CDR2 (germline): MNHEY, SVGEGT.

The sample holds a few counts of this clonotype. The chain has TRBV20-1 and TRBJ1-1; 11 positions agree with TRBD1. CDR1 and CDR2 (germline): DFQATT, SNEGSKA (reference sequence). V shed 4 bases and J 10 bases; nucleotides not matched to a gene: 8. The CDR3 sequence is 13 residues long. CDR3 sequence (DNA): TGCAGTGCTAACCCGGACAGGGGGCCCGGAGCTTTCTTT. It translates to CSANPDRGPGAFF.